What follows describes a single T cell receptor beta chain. Its target is not known. This sample is drawn from a study of CD8 T cells in ankylosing spondylitis. Whole-study results and caveats: A TCR beta motif of several highly homologous variants seemed to mark ankylosing spondylitis blood. Enrichment of disease-linked clones was reportedly significant in matched ankylosing spondylitis synovial fluid.

TCRdb re-called the 5' RACE reads through MiXCR, storing one row per CDR3 protein. The profile covers about 170,000 distinct CDR3 sequences, with approximately 16% appearing a single time and about 8% taken by the ten largest. The CDR3 runs to 14 residues. V lost 1 base to trimming and J lost 2 bases, with 5 bases between them. This receptor was taken from a male donor with ankylosing spondylitis or in good health (not recorded which). J is TRBJ2-2 and V is TRBV12-3 or TRBV12-4; the D is unclear. Sequenced material: blood, either unsorted or a sorted T cell fraction (not recorded which). The CDR3 here is CASSLDSNTGELFF. CDR3 sequence (DNA): TGTGCCAGCAGTTTAGACTCCAACACCGGGGAGCTGTTTTTT.